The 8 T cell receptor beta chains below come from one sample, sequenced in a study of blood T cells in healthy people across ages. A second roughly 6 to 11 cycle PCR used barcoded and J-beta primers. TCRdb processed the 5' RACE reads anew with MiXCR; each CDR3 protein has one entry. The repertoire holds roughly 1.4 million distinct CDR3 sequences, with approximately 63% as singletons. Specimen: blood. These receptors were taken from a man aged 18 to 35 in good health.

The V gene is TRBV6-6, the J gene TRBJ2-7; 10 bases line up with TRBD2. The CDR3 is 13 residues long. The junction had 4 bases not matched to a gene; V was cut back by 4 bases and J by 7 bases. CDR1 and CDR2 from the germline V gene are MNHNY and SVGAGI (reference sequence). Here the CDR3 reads CASSSLAGKEQYF. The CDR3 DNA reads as TGTGCCAGCAGTTCACTAGCGGGGAAGGAGCAGTACTTC.

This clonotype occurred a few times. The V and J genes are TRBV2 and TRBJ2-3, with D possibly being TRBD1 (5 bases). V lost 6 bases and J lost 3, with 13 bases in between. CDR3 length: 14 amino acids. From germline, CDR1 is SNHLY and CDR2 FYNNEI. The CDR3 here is CASRAPQGTDTQYF. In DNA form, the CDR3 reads TGTGCCAGCAGGGCTCCGCAGGGTACAGATACGCAGTATTTT.

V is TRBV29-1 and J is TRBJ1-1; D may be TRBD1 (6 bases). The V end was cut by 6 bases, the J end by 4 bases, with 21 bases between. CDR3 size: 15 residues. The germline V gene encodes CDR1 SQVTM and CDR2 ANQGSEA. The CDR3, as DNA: TGCAGCGTATATCAGGGGTTTAATGTGGGCACTGAAGCTTTCTTT. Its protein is CSVYQGFNVGTEAFF.

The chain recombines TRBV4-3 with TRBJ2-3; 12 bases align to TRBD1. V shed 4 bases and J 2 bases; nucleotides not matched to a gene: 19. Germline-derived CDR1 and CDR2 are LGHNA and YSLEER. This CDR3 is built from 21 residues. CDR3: CASSPEGGTGGFSLYTDTQYF. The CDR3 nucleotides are TGCGCCAGCAGCCCAGAAGGGGGGACAGGGGGCTTCTCACTATACACAGATACGCAGTATTTT.

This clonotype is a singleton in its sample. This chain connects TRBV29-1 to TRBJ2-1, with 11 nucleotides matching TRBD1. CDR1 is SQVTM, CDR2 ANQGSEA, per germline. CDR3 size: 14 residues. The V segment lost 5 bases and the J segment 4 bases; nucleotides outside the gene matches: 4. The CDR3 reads CSVTGTGGYNEQFF. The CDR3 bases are TGCAGCGTTACCGGGACAGGGGGTTACAATGAGCAGTTCTTC.

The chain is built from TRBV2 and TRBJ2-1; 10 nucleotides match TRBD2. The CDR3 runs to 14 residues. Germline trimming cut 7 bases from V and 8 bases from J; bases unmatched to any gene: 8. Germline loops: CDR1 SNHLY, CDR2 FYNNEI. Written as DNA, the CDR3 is TGTGCCAGCATCCCAGCGGGAGGGCCCTATGAGCAGTTCTTC. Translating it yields CASIPAGGPYEQFF.

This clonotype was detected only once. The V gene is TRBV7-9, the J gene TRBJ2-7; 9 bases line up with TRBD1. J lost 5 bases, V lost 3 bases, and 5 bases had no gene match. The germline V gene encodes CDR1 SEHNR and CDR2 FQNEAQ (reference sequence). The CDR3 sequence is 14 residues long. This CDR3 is CASSFVGTGNEQYF. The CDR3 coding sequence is TGTGCCAGCAGCTTCGTAGGGACAGGGAACGAGCAGTACTTC. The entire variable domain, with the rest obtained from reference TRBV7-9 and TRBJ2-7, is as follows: DTGVSQNPRHKITKRGQNVTFRCDPISEHNRLYWYRQTLGQGPEFLTYFQNEAQLEKSRLLSDRFSAERPKGSFSTLEIQRTEQGDSAMYLCASSFVGTGNEQYFGPGTRLTVT.

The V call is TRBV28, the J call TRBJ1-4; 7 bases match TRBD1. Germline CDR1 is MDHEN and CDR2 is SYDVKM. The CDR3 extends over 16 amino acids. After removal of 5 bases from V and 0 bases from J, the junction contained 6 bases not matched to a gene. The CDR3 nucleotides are TGTGCCAGCAGTACCTCCAGGGGGACAACTAATGAAAAACTGTTTTTT. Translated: CASSTSRGTTNEKLFF.